This T cell receptor (beta chain) was sequenced for a study of blood T cell repertoires in COVID-19. Study information: The United States, Italy and Spain supplied acute and convalescent COVID-19 samples. T cells, B-cell-depleted T cells, or PBMCs supplied cDNA or gDNA.

From germline, CDR1 is SGHNT and CDR2 YENEEA. This CDR3 spans 16 amino acids. V was pared by 4 bases and J by 4 bases, with 8 bases of the junction left unmatched. Study processing details: Cell counts per sample came from amplifying reference gene primers. Some clones are missing from TCRdb's copy, which holds only in-frame ones; the method was immunoSEQ multiplex PCR. V and J calls and clone size are given by that table; D and trimming were obtained from the DNA. Of approximately 300,000 clones in the sample, about 83% are singletons; the top ten hold about 1.6%. The TCR was taken from a woman in her fifties or sixties with acute or convalescent COVID-19. V gene TRBV11-3 combines with J gene TRBJ2-1; 9 bases map to TRBD2. The sequenced sample consisted of peripheral blood. CDR3 protein: CASSSRKTSGYNEQFF. CDR3 nucleotides: TGTGCCAGCAGCTCCAGGAAGACTAGCGGATACAATGAGCAGTTCTTC.